This T cell receptor (beta chain) was sequenced for a study of blood T cells in healthy people across ages (dated by TCRdb to about 2015). Background for the entire study: Template switching captured roughly one uniquely barcoded TCR beta cDNA molecule per two T cells in model experiments. Donors were grouped into four age groups: young (average roughly 17 years), middle-aged (under 40), aged (around 62) and long-lived (around 82). Age-related changes in TCR beta repertoire diversity were measured in the study by deep sequencing normalized with unique cDNA molecular identifiers. For two donors (one aged 18 to 29 and one aged 80 or older), the study analyzed two additional independent replicas of 1 million unique cDNA reads from the same blood draw. Donors of different ages were randomly distributed across sequencing lanes to avoid experimental bias.

Libraries came from 5' RACE. The sequencing machine was an Illumina HiSeq 2500. A second PCR of about 7 to 12 cycles was run with a J-beta primer mix and a sample-barcoded 5' primer. A unique molecular identifier was introduced onto each TCR beta cDNA molecule by a template-switch 5' adaptor carrying 12 random nucleotides. At least 2.5 million CDR3-containing paired-end reads were obtained from each sample. All of the RNA was converted into first-strand cDNA using the Mint cDNA synthesis kit, with a TRBC-specific oligonucleotide serving as the primer. All cDNA was treated with uracil-DNA glycosylase and then went through a first 18-cycle PCR with the universal primers M1SS and BC2_uni_R. Concerning the study's data processing: For normalization, 1 million high-quality reads were randomly selected from each sample, with every read carrying a distinct molecular identifier. Reads with shared molecular identifiers were discarded instead of being binned into consensus sequences. MiTCR, set to a Q25 quality threshold and the strictest error-elimination algorithm, was used for CDR3 identification, clonotype clustering and error correction. A nonparametric unseen species model with Euler transformation was used to estimate lower-bound total TCR beta diversity. TCRdb reprocessed the public reads (quality trimming at Q25 with fastp, clone calling with MiXCR) and kept in-frame beta chains. Rows with a matching CDR3 protein are joined into one entry that keeps the most common DNA and genes. The V and J calls follow TCRdb's processing rather than the paper's. In all, the sample holds some 1,500,000 distinct CDR3 sequences, and less than 45% of those were seen once. The top ten clones comprise roughly 3.7% of the sample.

A word on this clonotype: The specificity of this receptor is unknown. It has no much larger one-base neighbor in the sample; base qualities were not kept.

The 39 donors, aged about 6 to 100 years, were systemically healthy Caucasian individuals from Russia. Each donor gave ten milliliters of peripheral blood, drawn into EDTA-treated Vacutainer tubes. Ficoll-Paque density-gradient centrifugation was used to isolate PBMCs, with at least 6 million per sample. Trizol reagent was used to extract total RNA from PBMCs, with at least 6 micrograms per sample. For every donor, flow cytometry on a PBMC aliquot measured the percentage of naive CD45RAhigh/CD27high T cells. The germline V gene (reference sequence) sets CDR1 to DFQATT and CDR2 to SNEGSKA. V ends up 1 base short and J 6 bases short, with an unmatched junction base count of 7. The CDR3 starts with the cysteine, ends with the phenylalanine, and has 14 residues. Just CDR3 DNA is preserved here, 42 bases in frame from base 1. What the authors observed across the whole study: Bulk unsorted PBMC profiling prevented conclusive comparison of naive and antigen-experienced compartments. Compared with the aged group, the long-lived group had more naive CD4+ T cells, fewer expanded clones and increased TCR diversity, suggesting age selection. Observed TCR beta diversity per million T cells fell roughly linearly with age, and a significant reduction was already apparent by age about 38. Donor CMV infection status was unknown, potentially confounding age-related changes in expanded clonotypes. There was a strong correlation between observed TCR beta diversity and the percentage of naive T cells measured by flow cytometry. Estimates of total diversity based on one million sequenced T cells were regarded as lower bounds and as underestimates.

This TCR was recovered from a young woman in good health. Specimen: blood. The V gene is TRBV20-1 and the J gene is TRBJ2-5, and 8 junctional nucleotides match TRBD2. The nucleotides are TGCAGTGCTAGAGGTCGACTAGCGTTCCAGACCCAGTACTTC. This is translated as CSARGRLAFQTQYF.